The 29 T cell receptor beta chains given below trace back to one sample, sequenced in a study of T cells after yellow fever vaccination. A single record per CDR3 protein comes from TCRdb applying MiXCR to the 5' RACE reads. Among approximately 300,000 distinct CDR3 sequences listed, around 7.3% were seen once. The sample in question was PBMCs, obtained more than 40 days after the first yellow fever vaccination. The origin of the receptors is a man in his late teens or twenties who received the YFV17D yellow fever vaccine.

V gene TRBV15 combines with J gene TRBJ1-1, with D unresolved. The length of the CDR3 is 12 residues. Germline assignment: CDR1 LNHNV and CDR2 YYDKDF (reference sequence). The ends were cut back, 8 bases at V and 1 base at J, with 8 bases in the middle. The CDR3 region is CATGFENTEAFF. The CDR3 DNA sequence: TGTGCCACCGGGTTCGAGAACACTGAAGCTTTCTTT.

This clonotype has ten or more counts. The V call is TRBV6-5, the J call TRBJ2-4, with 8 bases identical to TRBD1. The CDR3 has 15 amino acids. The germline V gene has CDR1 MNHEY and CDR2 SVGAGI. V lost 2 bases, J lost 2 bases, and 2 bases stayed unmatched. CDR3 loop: CASSYRTGPKNIQYF. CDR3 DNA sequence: TGTGCCAGCAGTTACCGGACAGGGCCCAAAAACATTCAGTACTTC.

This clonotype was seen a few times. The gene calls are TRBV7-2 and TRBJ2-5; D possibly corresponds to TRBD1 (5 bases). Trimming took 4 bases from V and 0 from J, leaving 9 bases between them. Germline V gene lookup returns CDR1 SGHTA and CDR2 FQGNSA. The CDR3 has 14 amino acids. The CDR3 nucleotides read TGTGCCAGCAGCTCCAGACAGTACCAAGAGACCCAGTACTTC. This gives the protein CASSSRQYQETQYF.

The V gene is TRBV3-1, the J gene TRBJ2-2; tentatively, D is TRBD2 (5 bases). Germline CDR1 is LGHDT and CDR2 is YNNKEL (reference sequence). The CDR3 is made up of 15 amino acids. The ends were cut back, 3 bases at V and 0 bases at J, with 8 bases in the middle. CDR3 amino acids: CASSQRAANTGELFF. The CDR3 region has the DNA TGTGCCAGCAGCCAGCGAGCGGCGAACACCGGGGAGCTGTTTTTT. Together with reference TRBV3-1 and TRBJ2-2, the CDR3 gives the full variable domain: DTAVSQTPKYLVTQMGNDKSIKCEQNLGHDTMYWYKQDSKKFLKIMFSYNNKELIINETVPNRFSPKSPDKAHLNLHINSLELGDSAVYFCASSQRAANTGELFFGEGSRLTVL.

The CDR3 DNA sequence: TGTGCCAGCAGCCCCGCAGAGTTTGGTAACTATGGCTACACCTTC. Translating gives CASSPAEFGNYGYTF. This sequence joins TRBV27 and TRBJ1-2; D unclear. Germline-derived CDR1 and CDR2 are MNHEY and SMNVEV (reference sequence). The V and J ends lost 6 bases and 1 base respectively, with 15 bases between them. The CDR3 length is 15 residues.

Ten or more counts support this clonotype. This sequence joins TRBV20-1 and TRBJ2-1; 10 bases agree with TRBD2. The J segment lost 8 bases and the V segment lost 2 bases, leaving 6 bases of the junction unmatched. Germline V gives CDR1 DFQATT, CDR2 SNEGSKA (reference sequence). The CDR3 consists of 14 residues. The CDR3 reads CSARTSGGADEQFF. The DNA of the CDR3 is TGCAGTGCTAGAACCAGCGGGGGGGCGGATGAGCAGTTCTTC.

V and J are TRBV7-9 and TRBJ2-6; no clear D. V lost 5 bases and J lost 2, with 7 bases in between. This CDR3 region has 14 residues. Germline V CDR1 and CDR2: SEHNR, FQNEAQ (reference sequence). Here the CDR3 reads CASSDITGANVLTF. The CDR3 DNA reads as TGTGCCAGCAGCGATATCACTGGGGCCAACGTCCTGACTTTC.

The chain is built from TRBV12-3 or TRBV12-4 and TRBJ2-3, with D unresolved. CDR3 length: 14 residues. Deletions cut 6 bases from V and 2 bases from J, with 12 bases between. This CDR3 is CASSNLDHTDTQYF. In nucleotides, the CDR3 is TGTGCCAGCAGCAACCTGGACCACACAGATACGCAGTATTTT.

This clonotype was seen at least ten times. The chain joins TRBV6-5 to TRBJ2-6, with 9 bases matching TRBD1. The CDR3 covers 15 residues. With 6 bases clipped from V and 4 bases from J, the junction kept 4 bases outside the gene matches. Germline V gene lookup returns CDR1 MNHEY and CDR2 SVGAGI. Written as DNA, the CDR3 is TGTGCCAGCAGAAACAGGGGGCCAGGGGCCAACGTCCTGACTTTC. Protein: CASRNRGPGANVLTF.

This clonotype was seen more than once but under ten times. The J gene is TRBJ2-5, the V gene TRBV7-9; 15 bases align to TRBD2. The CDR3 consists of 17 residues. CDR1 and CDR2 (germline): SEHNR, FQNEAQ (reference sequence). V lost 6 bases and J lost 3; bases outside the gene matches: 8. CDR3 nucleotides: TGTGCCAGCAGTAAGGGACTAGCGGGGGGACCAAAAGAGACCCAGTACTTC. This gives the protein CASSKGLAGGPKETQYF.

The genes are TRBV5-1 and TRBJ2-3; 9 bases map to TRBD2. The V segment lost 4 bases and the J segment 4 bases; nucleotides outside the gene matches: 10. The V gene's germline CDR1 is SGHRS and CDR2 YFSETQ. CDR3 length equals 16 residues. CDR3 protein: CASSPHWRGGSDTQYF. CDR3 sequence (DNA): TGCGCCAGCAGCCCTCACTGGCGGGGGGGCTCAGATACGCAGTATTTT.

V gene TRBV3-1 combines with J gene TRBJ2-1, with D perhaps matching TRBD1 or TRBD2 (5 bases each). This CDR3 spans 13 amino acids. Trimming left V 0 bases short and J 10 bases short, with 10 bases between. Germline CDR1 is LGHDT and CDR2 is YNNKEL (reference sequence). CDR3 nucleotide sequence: TGTGCCAGCAGCCAAGATAGGGACCACGAGCAGTTCTTC. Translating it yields CASSQDRDHEQFF.

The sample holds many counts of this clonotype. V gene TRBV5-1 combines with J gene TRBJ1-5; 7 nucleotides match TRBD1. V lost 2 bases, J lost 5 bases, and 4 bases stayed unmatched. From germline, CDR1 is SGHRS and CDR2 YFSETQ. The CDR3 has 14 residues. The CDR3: CASSFGTGDQPQHF. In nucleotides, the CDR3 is TGCGCCAGCAGCTTCGGAACAGGGGATCAGCCCCAGCATTTT.

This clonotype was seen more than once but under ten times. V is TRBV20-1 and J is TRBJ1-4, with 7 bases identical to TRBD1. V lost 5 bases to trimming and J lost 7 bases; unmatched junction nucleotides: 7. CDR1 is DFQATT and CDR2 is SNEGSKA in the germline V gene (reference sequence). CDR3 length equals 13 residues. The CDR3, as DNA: TGCAGTGCTCTCAGGGGGGCCGGTGAAAAACTGTTTTTT. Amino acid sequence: CSALRGAGEKLFF.

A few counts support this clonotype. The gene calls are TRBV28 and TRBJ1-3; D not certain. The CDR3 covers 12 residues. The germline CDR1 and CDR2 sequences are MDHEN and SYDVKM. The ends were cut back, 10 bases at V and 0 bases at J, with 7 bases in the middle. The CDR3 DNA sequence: TGTGCCACCGCACTCTCTGGAAACACCATATATTTT. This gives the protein CATALSGNTIYF.

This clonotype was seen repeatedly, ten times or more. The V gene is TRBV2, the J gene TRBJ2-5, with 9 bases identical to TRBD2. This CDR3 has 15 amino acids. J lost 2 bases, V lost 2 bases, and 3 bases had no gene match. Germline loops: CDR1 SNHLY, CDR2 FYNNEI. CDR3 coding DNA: TGTGCCAGCAGTGAACGCGGGGGGGATCAAGAGACCCAGTACTTC. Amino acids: CASSERGGDQETQYF.

CDR3 region: CASSPIGASGHTGELFF. CDR3 nucleotides: TGTGCCAGCAGCCCGATAGGGGCTAGCGGGCACACCGGGGAGCTGTTTTTT. The chain carries TRBV5-5 and TRBJ2-2; 8 bases line up with TRBD2. Germline-derived CDR1 and CDR2 are SGHKS and YYEKEE (reference sequence). The CDR3 totals 17 residues. Trimming removed 4 bases from V and 3 bases from J; junction bases left unmatched: 11.

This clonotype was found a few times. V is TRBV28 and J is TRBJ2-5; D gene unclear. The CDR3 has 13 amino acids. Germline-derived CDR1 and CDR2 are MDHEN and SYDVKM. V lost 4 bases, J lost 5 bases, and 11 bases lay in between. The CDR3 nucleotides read TGTGCCAGCAGTTCCCCCCCGAGGGAGACCCAGTACTTC. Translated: CASSSPPRETQYF.

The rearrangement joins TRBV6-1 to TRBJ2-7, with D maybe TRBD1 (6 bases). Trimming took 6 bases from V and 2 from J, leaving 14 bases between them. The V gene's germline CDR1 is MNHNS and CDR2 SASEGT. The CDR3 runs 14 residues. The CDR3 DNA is TGTGCCAGCAGACACAGACAGGAAGCCTACGAGCAGTACTTC. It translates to CASRHRQEAYEQYF.

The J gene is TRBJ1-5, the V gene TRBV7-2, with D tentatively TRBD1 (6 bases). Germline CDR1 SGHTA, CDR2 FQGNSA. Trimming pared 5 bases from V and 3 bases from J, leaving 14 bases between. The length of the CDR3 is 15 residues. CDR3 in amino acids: CASSGPGAPNQPQHF. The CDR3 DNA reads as TGTGCCAGCAGCGGACCGGGGGCCCCCAATCAGCCCCAGCATTTT. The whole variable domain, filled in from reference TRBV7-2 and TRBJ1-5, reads GAGVSQSPSNKVTEKGKDVELRCDPISGHTALYWYRQSLGQGLEFLIYFQGNSAPDKSGLPSDRFSAERTGGSVSTLTIQRTQQEDSAVYLCASSGPGAPNQPQHFGDGTRLSIL.

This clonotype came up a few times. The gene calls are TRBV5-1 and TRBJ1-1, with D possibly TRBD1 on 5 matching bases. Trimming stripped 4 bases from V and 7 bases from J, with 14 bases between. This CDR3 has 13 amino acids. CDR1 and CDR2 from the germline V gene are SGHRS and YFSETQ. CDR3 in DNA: TGCGCCAGCAGCAGAGGGGCGTTCGGTGAAGCTTTCTTT. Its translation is CASSRGAFGEAFF.

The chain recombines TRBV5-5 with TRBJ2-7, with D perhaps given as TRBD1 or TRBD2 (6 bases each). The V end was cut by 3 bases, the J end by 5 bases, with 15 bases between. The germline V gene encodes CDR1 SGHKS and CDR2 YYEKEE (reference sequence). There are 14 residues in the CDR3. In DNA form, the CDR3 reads TGTGCCAGCAGCTCGGGGGCAGGGAGTGACGAGCAGTACGTC. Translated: CASSSGAGSDEQYV.

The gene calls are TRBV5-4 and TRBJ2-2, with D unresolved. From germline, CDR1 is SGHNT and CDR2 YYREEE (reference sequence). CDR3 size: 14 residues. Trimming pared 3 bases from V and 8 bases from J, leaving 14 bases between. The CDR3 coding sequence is TGTGCCAGCAGCTGGAACATTGGAGAGGGGGAGCTGTTTTTT. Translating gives CASSWNIGEGELFF.

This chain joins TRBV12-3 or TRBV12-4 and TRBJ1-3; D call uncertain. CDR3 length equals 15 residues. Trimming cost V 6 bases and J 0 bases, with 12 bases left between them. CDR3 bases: TGTGCCAGCAGCCCGCGGCCCTTCTCTGGAAACACCATATATTTT. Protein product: CASSPRPFSGNTIYF.

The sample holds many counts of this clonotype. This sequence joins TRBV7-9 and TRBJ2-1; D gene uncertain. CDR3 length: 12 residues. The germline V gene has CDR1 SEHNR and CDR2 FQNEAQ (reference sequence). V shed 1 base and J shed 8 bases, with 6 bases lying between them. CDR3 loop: CASSLVGHEQFF. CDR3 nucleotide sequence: TGTGCCAGCAGCTTAGTTGGCCATGAGCAGTTCTTC.

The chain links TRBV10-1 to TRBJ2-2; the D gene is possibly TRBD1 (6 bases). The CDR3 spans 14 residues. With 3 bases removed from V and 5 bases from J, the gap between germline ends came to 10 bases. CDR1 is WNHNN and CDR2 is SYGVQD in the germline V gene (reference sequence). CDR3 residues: CASSDPDRTGELFF. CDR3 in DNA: TGCGCCAGCAGTGATCCGGACAGAACCGGGGAGCTGTTTTTT.

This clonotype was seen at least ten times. The CDR3 DNA is TGTGCCAGCAGCGGTCTTCGGGGGAGAGAGACCCAGTACTTC. It codes for CASSGLRGRETQYF. The rearrangement uses TRBV5-6 and TRBJ2-5; tentative D call: TRBD2 (6 bases). This CDR3 region has 14 residues. V was trimmed by 4 bases and J by 4 bases, leaving 14 bases between them. CDR1 is SGHDT, CDR2 YYEEEE, per germline.

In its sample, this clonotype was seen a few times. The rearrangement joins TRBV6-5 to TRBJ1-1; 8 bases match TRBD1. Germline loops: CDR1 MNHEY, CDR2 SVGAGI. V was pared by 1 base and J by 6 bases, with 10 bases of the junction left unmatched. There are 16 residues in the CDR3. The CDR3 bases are TGTGCCAGCAGTTACTGGGGACAGGATGGGGCCGCTGAAGCTTTCTTT. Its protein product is CASSYWGQDGAAEAFF.

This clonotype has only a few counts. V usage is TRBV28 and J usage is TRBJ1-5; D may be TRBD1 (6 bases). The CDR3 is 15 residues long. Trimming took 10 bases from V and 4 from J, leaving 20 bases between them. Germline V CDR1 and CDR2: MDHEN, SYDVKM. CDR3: CATCRRGRLNQPQHF. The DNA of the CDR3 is TGTGCCACCTGTCGTAGGGGGAGGTTAAATCAGCCCCAGCATTTT.